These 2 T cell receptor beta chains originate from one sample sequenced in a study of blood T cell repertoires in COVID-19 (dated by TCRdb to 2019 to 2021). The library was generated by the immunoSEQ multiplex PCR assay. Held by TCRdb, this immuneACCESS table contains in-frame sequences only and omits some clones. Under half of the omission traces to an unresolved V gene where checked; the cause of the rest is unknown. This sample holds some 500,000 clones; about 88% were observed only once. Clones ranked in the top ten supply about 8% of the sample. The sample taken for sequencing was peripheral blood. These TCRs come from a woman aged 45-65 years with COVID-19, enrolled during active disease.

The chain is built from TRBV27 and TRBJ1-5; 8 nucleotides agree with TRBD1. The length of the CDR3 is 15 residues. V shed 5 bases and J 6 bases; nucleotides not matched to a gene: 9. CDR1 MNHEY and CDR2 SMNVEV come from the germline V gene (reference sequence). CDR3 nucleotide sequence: TGTGCCAGCAGTACCAGGACAGGGATTGGTCAGCCCCAGCATTTT. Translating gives CASSTRTGIGQPQHF.

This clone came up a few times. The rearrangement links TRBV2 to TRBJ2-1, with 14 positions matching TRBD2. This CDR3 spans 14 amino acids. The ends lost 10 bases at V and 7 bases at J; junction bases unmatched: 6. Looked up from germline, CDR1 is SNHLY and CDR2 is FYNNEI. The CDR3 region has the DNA TGTGCCACTCGACTAGCGGGGGGGTTGAATGAGCAGTTCTTC. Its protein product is CATRLAGGLNEQFF.